This passage covers 21 T cell receptor beta chains from one sample sequenced in a study of blood T cell repertoires in COVID-19. Sequencing used immunoSEQ multiplex PCR; TCRdb keeps in-frame clones, though not all of them. The table has around 400,000 clones, approximately 89% seen once. The sample taken for sequencing was peripheral blood. The receptor set was obtained from a woman aged 30 to 39 with COVID-19, enrolled during active disease.

This clone came up a few times. The genes are TRBV5-6 and TRBJ2-1, with 10 bases matching TRBD2. The CDR3 runs to 15 residues. CDR1 is SGHDT, CDR2 YYEEEE, per germline. Germline trimming cut 4 bases from V and 0 bases from J; bases unmatched to any gene: 1. The CDR3 loop reads CASSRTSGSYNEQFF. In DNA form, the CDR3 reads TGTGCCAGCAGCCGGACTAGCGGCTCCTACAATGAGCAGTTCTTC.

The rearrangement links TRBV7-3 to TRBJ2-2; D call uncertain. V was clipped by 6 bases and J by 3 bases, with 11 bases between them. CDR3 length equals 14 residues. The germline V gene encodes CDR1 SGHTA and CDR2 FQGTGA. The CDR3 nucleotides are TGTGCCAGCAGTCCCGGGTTCGACACCGGGGAGCTGTTTTTT. Protein sequence: CASSPGFDTGELFF.

V and J are TRBV6-5 and TRBJ2-1; 8 bases align to TRBD2. The CDR3 loop spans 14 amino acids. J gave up 10 bases and V 8 bases, and 13 bases lay outside the gene matches. Germline lookup yields CDR1 MNHEY and CDR2 SVGAGI. The CDR3 sequence is CASSVTGGPWEQFF. The CDR3 nucleotides read TGTGCCAGCTCTGTCACGGGAGGGCCGTGGGAGCAGTTCTTC.

The V gene is TRBV19, the J gene TRBJ2-7; perhaps TRBD2 as D (6 bases). V was pared by 7 bases and J by 1 base, with 14 bases between. Germline V gives CDR1 LNHDA, CDR2 SQIVND (reference sequence). The CDR3 is 14 amino acids. The DNA for the CDR3 is TGTGCCAGTACCCCCGGGGACTCTTCCTACGAGCAGTACTTC. As protein: CASTPGDSSYEQYF. The whole variable domain, remainder taken from reference TRBV19 and TRBJ2-7, is DGGITQSPKYLFRKEGQNVTLSCEQNLNHDAMYWYRQDPGQGLRLIYYSQIVNDFQKGDIAEGYSVSREKKESFPLTVTSAQKNPTAFYLCASTPGDSSYEQYFGPGTRLTVT.

The chain carries TRBV19 and TRBJ2-3; 11 nucleotides agree with TRBD2. The germline V gene has CDR1 LNHDA and CDR2 SQIVND (reference sequence). The CDR3 has 14 amino acids. V trimming: 7 bases; J trimming: 6 bases; junction bases outside the gene matches: 6. Here the CDR3 reads CASTSLAGADTQYF. The CDR3 DNA follows: TGTGCCAGTACTTCACTAGCGGGAGCGGATACGCAGTATTTT.

This chain links TRBV28 with TRBJ2-7, with D perhaps TRBD1 (7 bases). Deletions cut 7 bases from V and 7 bases from J, with 11 bases between. This CDR3 is 11 amino acids long. The germline V gene has CDR1 MDHEN and CDR2 SYDVKM. CDR3 in amino acids: CASMEGQEQYF. Written as DNA, the CDR3 is TGTGCCAGCATGGAGGGACAGGAGCAGTACTTC.

This clone was observed many times. The rearrangement joins TRBV4-1 to TRBJ2-7; possibly TRBD2 for D (5 bases). Trimming stripped 1 base from V and 0 bases from J, with 16 bases between. The CDR3 length is 17 residues. Germline CDR1 is MGHRA and CDR2 is YSYEKL. In nucleotides, the CDR3 is TGCGCCAGCAGCCAAGGGAATTTTCCCGCGGGCTCCTACGAGCAGTACTTC. Translating it yields CASSQGNFPAGSYEQYF.

The chain employs TRBV5-1 and TRBJ2-5, with 9 positions matching TRBD1. The germline gives CDR1 SGHRS, CDR2 YFSETQ. With V trimmed by 4 bases and J by 5 bases, 6 bases remained unmatched. The CDR3 spans 14 residues. CDR3 amino acids: CASSSGTGLETQYF. The CDR3 DNA reads as TGCGCCAGCAGCAGCGGGACAGGGTTGGAGACCCAGTACTTC.

V gene TRBV2 combines with J gene TRBJ1-4; D call uncertain. The CDR3 consists of 13 residues. The V and J ends lost 7 bases and 7 bases respectively, with 13 bases between them. In germline, CDR1 is SNHLY, CDR2 FYNNEI. CDR3 amino acids: CASTEGVGEKLFF. DNA of the CDR3: TGTGCCAGCACAGAGGGAGTCGGTGAAAAACTGTTTTTT.

A few counts support this clone. This rearrangement joins TRBV6-5 to TRBJ1-4, with TRBD1 matching over 9 bases. Germline values: CDR1 MNHEY, CDR2 SVGAGI. Losses at the gene ends were 5 bases for V and 5 bases for J; bases not matched to a gene: 3. The CDR3 covers 14 residues. The CDR3 sequence: CASSRTGENEKLFF. The CDR3 coding sequence is TGTGCCAGCAGTAGGACAGGGGAGAATGAAAAACTGTTTTTT.

This rearrangement joins TRBV28 to TRBJ2-2; TRBD1 matches 8 bases. CDR3 length: 16 amino acids. V was clipped by 7 bases and J by 6 bases; unmatched bases: 13. Germline V gene data show CDR1 as MDHEN and CDR2 as SYDVKM. CDR3 residues: CASNPTDRGPAGELFF. In nucleotides, the CDR3 is TGTGCCAGCAACCCAACCGACAGGGGCCCCGCCGGGGAGCTGTTTTTT. Variable domain in full (rest from reference TRBV28 and TRBJ2-2): DVKVTQSSRYLVKRTGEKVFLECVQDMDHENMFWYRQDPGLGLRLIYFSYDVKMKEKGDIPEGYSVSREKKERFSLILESASTNQTSMYLCASNPTDRGPAGELFFGEGSRLTVL.

The rearrangement joins TRBV9 to TRBJ2-3, with 14 bases fitting TRBD2. This CDR3 spans 17 amino acids. J lost 6 bases, V lost 4 bases, and 10 bases had no gene match. CDR1 and CDR2 (germline): SGDLS, YYNGEE. CDR3 protein: CASSTGTSGSAADTQYF. CDR3 nucleotide sequence: TGTGCCAGCAGCACTGGGACTAGCGGGAGTGCCGCGGATACGCAGTATTTT.

This sequence joins TRBV29-1 and TRBJ1-1, with D maybe TRBD1 (5 bases). The germline CDR1 and CDR2 sequences are SQVTM and ANQGSEA. Trimming shortened V by 6 bases and J by 1 base, and 12 bases separated the two germline ends. The CDR3 has 13 residues. The CDR3, as DNA: TGCAGCGTGCTTCCCACAGGGAACACTGAAGCTTTCTTT. Amino acids: CSVLPTGNTEAFF.

A single count supports this clone. This rearrangement joins TRBV28 to TRBJ2-1; 8 bases agree with TRBD2. CDR1 is MDHEN, CDR2 SYDVKM, per germline. The CDR3 has 12 amino acids. The V gene end was trimmed by 2 bases and the J gene end by 12 bases; junction bases not matched to a gene: 3. The CDR3 here is CASSLAGGLQFF. The CDR3 bases are TGTGCCAGCAGTTTAGCGGGAGGTTTGCAGTTCTTC.

The chain is built from TRBV6-2 or TRBV6-3 and TRBJ2-3; tentatively, D is TRBD2 (5 bases). V was clipped by 5 bases and J by 0 bases, with 12 bases between them. The V gene's germline CDR1 is MNHEY and CDR2 SVGEGT. This CDR3 contains 15 residues. The CDR3 here is CASSLGRGSTDTQYF. The CDR3 region has the DNA TGTGCCAGCAGTCTCGGACGGGGTAGCACAGATACGCAGTATTTT.

This chain uses TRBV28 with TRBJ2-7; 7 bases are a match to TRBD1. The V gene end was trimmed by 5 bases and the J gene end by 3 bases; junction bases not matched to a gene: 7. The CDR3 sequence is 14 residues long. Germline V CDR1 and CDR2: MDHEN, SYDVKM. As DNA, the CDR3 is TGTGCCAGCAGTAGACCCGGGACAGACTACGAGCAGTACTTC. Its protein product is CASSRPGTDYEQYF.

The chain employs TRBV28 and TRBJ1-4, with TRBD1 identical over 9 bases. The CDR3 contains 20 residues. The V gene end was trimmed by 5 bases and the J gene end by 8 bases; junction bases not matched to a gene: 24. The V gene's germline CDR1 is MDHEN and CDR2 SYDVKM. The CDR3 DNA reads TGTGCCAGCAGTCCTTTTTTGGACAGGGGCGGCTCCCCCCCTTCGGAAAAACTGTTTTTT. It translates to CASSPFLDRGGSPPSEKLFF.

Regarding this clone: The same CDR3 also results from other DNA sequences found in this sample. The chain has TRBV4-3 and TRBJ2-1; TRBD2 matches 15 bases. The V and J ends lost 3 bases and 4 bases, in that order; junction bases with no gene match: 1. Germline V lookup: CDR1 LGHNA, CDR2 YSLEER. The CDR3 runs to 16 residues. This CDR3 is CASSQGLAGGYNEQFF. The CDR3, as DNA: TGCGCCAGCAGCCAGGGACTAGCGGGGGGTTACAATGAGCAGTTCTTC.

This chain uses TRBV15 with TRBJ2-5, with 13 bases fitting TRBD2. Looked up from germline, CDR1 is LNHNV and CDR2 is YYDKDF (reference sequence). V lost 4 bases, J lost 4 bases, and 6 bases stayed unmatched. CDR3 length: 16 residues. The CDR3 sequence is CATSTRTSGSRETQYF. CDR3 nucleotides: TGTGCCACCAGCACCCGGACTAGCGGGAGTCGAGAGACCCAGTACTTC.

On this clone: In the same sample, other DNA sequences code for this CDR3. V gene TRBV19 combines with J gene TRBJ2-3, with D possibly matching TRBD1 (5 bases). V gave up 2 bases and J gave up 0 bases, with 6 bases separating them. This CDR3 region has 14 residues. Germline V CDR1 and CDR2: LNHDA, SQIVND (reference sequence). The CDR3: CASSIQGSTDTQYF. In DNA form, the CDR3 reads TGTGCCAGTAGTATACAGGGAAGCACAGATACGCAGTATTTT.

The chain couples TRBV23-1 to TRBJ2-7; 8 positions match TRBD1. TRBV23-1 is designated an ORF whose function remains uncertain. The CDR3 extends over 17 amino acids. The V and J ends lost 0 bases and 1 base, in that order; junction bases with no gene match: 8. CDR3 sequence (DNA): TGCGCCAGCAGTCAATCGCCCCCCGGACAGGGTTCCTACGAGCAGTACTTC. As protein: CASSQSPPGQGSYEQYF.